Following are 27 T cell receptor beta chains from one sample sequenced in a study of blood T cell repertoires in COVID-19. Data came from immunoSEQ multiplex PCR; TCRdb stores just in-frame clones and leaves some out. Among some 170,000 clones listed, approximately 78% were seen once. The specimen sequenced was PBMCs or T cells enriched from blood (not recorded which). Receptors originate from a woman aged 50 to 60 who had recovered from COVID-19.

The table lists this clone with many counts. The CDR3 loop is CATSQDRGTEAFF. CDR3 coding DNA: TGTGCCACTAGCCAAGACAGGGGTACTGAAGCTTTCTTT. The gene calls are TRBV2 and TRBJ1-1; 8 nucleotides line up with TRBD1. The CDR3 runs to 13 residues. CDR1 SNHLY and CDR2 FYNNEI come from the germline V gene. With V trimmed by 10 bases and J by 5 bases, 9 bases remained unmatched.

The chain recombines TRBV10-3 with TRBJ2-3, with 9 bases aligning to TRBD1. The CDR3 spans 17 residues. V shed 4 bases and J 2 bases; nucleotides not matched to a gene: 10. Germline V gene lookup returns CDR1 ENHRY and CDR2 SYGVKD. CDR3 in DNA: TGTGCCATCAGTGCCCTCCGGGACAGGGTTGACACAGATACGCAGTATTTT. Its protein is CAISALRDRVDTDTQYF.

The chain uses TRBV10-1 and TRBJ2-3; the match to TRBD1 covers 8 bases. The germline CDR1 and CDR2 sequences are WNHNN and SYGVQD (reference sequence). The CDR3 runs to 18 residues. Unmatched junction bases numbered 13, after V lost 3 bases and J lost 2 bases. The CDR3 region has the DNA TGCGCCAGCAGTGACAACCCCTTAACGACAGGGGTCACAGATACGCAGTATTTT. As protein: CASSDNPLTTGVTDTQYF.

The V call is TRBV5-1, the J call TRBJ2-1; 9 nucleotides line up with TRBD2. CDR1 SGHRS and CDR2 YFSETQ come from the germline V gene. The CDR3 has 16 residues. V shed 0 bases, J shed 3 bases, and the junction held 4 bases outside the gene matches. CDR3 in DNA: TGCGCCAGCAGCTTGGGTCCTAGCGGGAACTACAATGAGCAGTTCTTC. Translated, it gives CASSLGPSGNYNEQFF.

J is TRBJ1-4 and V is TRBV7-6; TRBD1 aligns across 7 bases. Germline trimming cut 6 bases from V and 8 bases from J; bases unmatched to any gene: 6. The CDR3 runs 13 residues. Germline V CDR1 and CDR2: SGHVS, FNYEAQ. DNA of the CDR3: TGTGCCAGCAGAGACAGGGACAGCGAAAAACTGTTTTTT. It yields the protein CASRDRDSEKLFF.

CDR3 residues: CASSYGSSGTGELFF. CDR3 nucleotides: TGTGCCAGCAGTTACGGTAGCTCGGGCACCGGGGAGCTGTTTTTT. This chain links TRBV6-5 with TRBJ2-2; D is unresolved. Germline assignment: CDR1 MNHEY and CDR2 SVGAGI. Trimming shortened V by 2 bases and J by 4 bases, and 11 bases separated the two germline ends. This CDR3 comprises 15 residues.

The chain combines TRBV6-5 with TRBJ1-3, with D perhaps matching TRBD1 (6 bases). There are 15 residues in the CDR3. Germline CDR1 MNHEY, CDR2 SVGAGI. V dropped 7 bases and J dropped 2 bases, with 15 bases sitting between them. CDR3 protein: CASKTRGAAGNTIYF. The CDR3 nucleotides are TGTGCCAGCAAGACCCGGGGGGCGGCTGGAAACACCATATATTTT.

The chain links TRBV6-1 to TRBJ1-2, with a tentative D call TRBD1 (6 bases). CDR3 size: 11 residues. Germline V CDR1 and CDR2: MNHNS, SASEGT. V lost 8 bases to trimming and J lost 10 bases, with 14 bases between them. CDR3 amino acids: CASSLGGVYTF. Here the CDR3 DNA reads TGTGCCAGCTCCCTAGGGGGAGTCTACACCTTC.

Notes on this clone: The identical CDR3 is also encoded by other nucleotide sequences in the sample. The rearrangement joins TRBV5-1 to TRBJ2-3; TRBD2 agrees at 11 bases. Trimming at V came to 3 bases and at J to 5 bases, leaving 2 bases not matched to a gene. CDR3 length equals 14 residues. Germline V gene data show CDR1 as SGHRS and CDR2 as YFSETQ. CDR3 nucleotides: TGCGCCAGCAGCTCGGGACTAGCGGTAGATACGCAGTATTTT. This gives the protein CASSSGLAVDTQYF.

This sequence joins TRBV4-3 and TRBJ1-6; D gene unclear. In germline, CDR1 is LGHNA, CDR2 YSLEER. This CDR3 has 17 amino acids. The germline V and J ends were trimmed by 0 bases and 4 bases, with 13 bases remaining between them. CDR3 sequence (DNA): TGCGCCAGCAGCCAAGATCGGGGTGTGGCTTATAATTCACCCCTCCACTTT. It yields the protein CASSQDRGVAYNSPLHF.

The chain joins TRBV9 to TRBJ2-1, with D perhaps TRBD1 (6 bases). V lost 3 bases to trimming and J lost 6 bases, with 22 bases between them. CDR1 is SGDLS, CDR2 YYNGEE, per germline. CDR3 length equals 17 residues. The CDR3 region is CASSGQAARSRSNEQFF. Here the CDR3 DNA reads TGTGCCAGCAGCGGACAGGCTGCTAGGTCTCGGAGCAATGAGCAGTTCTTC.

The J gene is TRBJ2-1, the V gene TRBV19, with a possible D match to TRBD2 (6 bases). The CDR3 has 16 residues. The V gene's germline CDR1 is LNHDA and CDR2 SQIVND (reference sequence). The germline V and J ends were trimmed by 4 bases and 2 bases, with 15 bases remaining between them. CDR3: CASSKKATRPYNEQFF. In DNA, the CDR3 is TGTGCCAGTAGTAAGAAGGCGACTAGACCCTACAATGAGCAGTTCTTC.

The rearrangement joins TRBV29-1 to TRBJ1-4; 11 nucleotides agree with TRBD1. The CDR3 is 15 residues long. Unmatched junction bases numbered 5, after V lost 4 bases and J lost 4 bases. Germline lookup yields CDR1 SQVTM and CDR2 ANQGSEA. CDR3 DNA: TGCAGCGTTGGCCCCGGGACAGGGGGTAATGAAAAACTGTTTTTT. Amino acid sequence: CSVGPGTGGNEKLFF.

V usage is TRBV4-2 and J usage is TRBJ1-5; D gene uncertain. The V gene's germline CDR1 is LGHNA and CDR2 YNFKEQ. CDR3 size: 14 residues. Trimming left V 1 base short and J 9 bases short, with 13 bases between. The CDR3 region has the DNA TGTGCCAGCAGCCAAGTCTCCGGTAGCACGCCCCAGCATTTT. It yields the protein CASSQVSGSTPQHF.

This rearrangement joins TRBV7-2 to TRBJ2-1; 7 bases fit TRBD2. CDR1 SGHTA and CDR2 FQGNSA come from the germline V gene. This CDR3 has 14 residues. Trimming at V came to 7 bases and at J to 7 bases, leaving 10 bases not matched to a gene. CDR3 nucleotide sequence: TGTGCCAGCAACCAGCGGGGCTTACAGAATGAGCAGTTCTTC. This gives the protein CASNQRGLQNEQFF.

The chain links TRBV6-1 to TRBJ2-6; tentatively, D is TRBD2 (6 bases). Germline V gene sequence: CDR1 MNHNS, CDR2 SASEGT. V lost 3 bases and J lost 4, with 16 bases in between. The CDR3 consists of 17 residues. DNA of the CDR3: TGTGCCAGCAGTGAGAGGTTTGGAGGGGCAGGGGCCAACGTCCTGACTTTC. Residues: CASSERFGGAGANVLTF.

Here the CDR3 DNA reads TGTGCCAGCAGCCTCGCAGGGTCGAGCGGCACAGATACGCAGTATTTT. It encodes CASSLAGSSGTDTQYF. The rearrangement uses TRBV4-2 and TRBJ2-3; possibly TRBD1 for D (5 bases). Trimming removed 4 bases at V and 1 base at J, with 15 bases between. This CDR3 comprises 16 residues. CDR1 and CDR2 from the germline V gene are LGHNA and YNFKEQ.

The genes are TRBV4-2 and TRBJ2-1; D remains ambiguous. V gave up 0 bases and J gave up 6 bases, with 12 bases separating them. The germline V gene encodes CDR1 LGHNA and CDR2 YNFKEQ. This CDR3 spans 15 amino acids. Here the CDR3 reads CASSQDFGERNEQFF. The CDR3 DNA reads TGTGCCAGCAGCCAAGATTTCGGAGAACGCAATGAGCAGTTCTTC.

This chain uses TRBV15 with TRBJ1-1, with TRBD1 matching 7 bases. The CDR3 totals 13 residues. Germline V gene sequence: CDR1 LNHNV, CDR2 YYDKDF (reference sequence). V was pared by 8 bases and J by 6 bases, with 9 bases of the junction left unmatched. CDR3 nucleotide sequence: TGTGCCACCCGGGGACGGGACAGCGCTGAAGCTTTCTTT. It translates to CATRGRDSAEAFF. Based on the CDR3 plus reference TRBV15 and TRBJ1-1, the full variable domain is DAMVIQNPRYQVTQFGKPVTLSCSQTLNHNVMYWYQQKSSQAPKLLFHYYDKDFNNEADTPDNFQSRRPNTSFCFLDIRSPGLGDTAMYLCATRGRDSAEAFFGQGTRLTVV.

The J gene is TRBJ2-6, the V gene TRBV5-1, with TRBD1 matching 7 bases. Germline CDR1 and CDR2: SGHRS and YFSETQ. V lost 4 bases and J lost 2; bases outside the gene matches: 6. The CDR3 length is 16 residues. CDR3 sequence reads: CASSLGQLTGANVLTF. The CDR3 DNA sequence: TGCGCCAGCAGCCTGGGACAGTTAACTGGGGCCAACGTCCTGACTTTC.

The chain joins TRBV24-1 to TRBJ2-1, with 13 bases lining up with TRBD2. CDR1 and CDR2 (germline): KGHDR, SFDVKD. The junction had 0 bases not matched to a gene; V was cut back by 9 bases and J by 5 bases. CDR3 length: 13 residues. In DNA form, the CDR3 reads TGTGCCACCGGGACTAGCGGGGACAATGAGCAGTTCTTC. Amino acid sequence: CATGTSGDNEQFF.

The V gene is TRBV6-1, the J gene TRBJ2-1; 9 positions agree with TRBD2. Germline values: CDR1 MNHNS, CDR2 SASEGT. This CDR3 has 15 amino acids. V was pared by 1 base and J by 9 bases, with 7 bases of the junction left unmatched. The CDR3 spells CASSEGPAGGGEQFF. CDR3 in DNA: TGTGCCAGCAGTGAAGGCCCAGCGGGGGGCGGTGAGCAGTTCTTC.

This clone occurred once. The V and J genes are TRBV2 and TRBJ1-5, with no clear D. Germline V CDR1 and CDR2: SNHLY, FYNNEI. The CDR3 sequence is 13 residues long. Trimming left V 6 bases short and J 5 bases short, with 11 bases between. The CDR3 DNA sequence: TGTGCCAGCAGCCCCGGTAGTCATCAGCCCCAGCATTTT. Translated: CASSPGSHQPQHF.

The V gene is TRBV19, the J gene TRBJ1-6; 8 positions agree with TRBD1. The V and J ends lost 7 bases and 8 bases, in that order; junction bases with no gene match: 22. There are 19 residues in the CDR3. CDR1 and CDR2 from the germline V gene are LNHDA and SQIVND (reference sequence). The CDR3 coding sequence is TGTGCCAGTAAACTCCCGGGACAGGCCCCGCCGGGGTGTTATTCACCCCTCCACTTT. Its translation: CASKLPGQAPPGCYSPLHF.

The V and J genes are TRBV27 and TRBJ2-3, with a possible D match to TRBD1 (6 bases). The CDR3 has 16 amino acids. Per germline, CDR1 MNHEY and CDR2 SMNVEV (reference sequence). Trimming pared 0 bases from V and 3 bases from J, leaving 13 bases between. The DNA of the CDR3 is TGTGCCAGCAGTTTATCTGCAGGGGTACTGACAGATACGCAGTATTTT. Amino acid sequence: CASSLSAGVLTDTQYF.

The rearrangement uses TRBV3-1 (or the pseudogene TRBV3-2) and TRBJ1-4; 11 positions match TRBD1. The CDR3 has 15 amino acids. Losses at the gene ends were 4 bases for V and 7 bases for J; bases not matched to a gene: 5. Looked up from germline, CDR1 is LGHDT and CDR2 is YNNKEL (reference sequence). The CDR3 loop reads CASSLGTGGREKLFF. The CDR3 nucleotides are TGTGCCAGCAGCCTGGGGACAGGGGGTCGTGAAAAACTGTTTTTT.

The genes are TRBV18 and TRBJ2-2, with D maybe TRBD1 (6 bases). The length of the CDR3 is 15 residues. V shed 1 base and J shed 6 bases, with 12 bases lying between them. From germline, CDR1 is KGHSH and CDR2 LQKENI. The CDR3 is CASSPQGVEAGELFF. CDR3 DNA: TGTGCCAGCTCACCACAGGGGGTCGAGGCCGGGGAGCTGTTTTTT.